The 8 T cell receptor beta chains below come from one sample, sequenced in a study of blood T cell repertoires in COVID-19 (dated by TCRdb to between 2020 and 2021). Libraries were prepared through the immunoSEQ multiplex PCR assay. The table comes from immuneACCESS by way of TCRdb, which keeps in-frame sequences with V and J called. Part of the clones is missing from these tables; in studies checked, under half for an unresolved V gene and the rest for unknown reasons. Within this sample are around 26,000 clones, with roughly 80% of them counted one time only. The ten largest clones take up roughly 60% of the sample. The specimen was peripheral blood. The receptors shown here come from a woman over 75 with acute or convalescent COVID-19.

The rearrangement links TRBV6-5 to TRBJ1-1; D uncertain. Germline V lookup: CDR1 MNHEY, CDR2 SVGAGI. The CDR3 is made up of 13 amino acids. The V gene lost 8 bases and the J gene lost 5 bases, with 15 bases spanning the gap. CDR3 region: CASSLGGKTEAFF. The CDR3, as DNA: TGTGCCAGCTCGCTAGGAGGGAAAACTGAAGCTTTCTTT.

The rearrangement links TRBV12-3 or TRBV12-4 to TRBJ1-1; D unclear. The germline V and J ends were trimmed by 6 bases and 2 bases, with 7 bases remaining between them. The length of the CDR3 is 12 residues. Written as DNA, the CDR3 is TGTGCCAGCAGCCCCTTCAACACTGAAGCTTTCTTT. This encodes CASSPFNTEAFF.

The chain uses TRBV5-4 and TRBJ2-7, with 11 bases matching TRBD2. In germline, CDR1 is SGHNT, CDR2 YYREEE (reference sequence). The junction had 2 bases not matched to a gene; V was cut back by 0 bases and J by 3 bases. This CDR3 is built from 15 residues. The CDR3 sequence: CASSLDTSGGYEQYF. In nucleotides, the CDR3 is TGTGCCAGCAGCTTGGATACTAGCGGGGGCTACGAGCAGTACTTC.

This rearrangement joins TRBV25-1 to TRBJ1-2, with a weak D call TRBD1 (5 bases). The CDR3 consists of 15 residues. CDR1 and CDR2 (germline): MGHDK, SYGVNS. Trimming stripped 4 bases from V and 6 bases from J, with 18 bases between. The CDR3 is CASSVPQGSRNGYTF. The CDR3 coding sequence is TGTGCCAGCAGTGTACCTCAGGGTTCCAGGAATGGCTACACCTTC.

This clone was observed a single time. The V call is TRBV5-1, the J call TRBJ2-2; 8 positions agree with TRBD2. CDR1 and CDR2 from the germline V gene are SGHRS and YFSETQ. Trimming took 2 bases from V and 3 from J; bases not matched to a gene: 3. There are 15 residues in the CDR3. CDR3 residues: CASSFLAGDTGELFF. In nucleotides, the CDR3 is TGCGCCAGCAGCTTCCTAGCGGGTGACACCGGGGAGCTGTTTTTT.

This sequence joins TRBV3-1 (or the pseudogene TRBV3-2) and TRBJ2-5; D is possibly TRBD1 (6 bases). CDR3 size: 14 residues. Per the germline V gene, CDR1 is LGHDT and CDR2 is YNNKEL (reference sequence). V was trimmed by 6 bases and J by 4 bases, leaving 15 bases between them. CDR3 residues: CASRPTGSVETQYF. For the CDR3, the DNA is TGTGCCAGCAGGCCGACAGGATCCGTAGAGACCCAGTACTTC.

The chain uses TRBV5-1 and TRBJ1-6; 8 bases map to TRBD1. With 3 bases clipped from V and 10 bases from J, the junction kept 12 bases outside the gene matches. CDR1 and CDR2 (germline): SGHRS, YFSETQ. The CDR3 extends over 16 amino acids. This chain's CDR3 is CASSSGQEGLKSPLHF. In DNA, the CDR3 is TGCGCCAGCAGCTCGGGACAGGAGGGCCTGAAATCACCCCTCCACTTT.

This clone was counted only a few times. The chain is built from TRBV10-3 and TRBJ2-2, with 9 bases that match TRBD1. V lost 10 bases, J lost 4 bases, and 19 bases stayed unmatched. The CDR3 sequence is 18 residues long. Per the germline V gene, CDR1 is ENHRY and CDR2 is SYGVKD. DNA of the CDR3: TGTGCCAGTGTTGCCGGGACAGGGAGAGGAGGGAGCACCGGGGAGCTGTTTTTT. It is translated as CASVAGTGRGGSTGELFF.